The entry that follows covers one TCR beta chain sequence. Its antigen is not known. This entry comes from a study of CD8 T cells in ankylosing spondylitis. TCRdb ran MiXCR on the 5' RACE reads and lists one entry per CDR3 protein. The sample contains approximately 110,000 distinct CDR3 sequences, approximately 25% of which appear only once. The CDR3 totals 12 residues. Germline V CDR1 and CDR2: MDHEN, SYDVKM. With 5 bases removed from V and 10 bases from J, the gap between germline ends came to 11 bases. Study-wide results and caveats: Within matched ankylosing spondylitis synovial fluid, disease-linked clones were reportedly significantly enriched.

This chain connects TRBV28 to TRBJ1-4, with D unresolved. The sequence was collected from a male donor with ankylosing spondylitis. Sequenced input: synovial fluid, either unsorted or a sorted T cell fraction (not recorded which). The CDR3 DNA follows: TGTGCCAGCAGTCCTATTTATCCAAAACTGTTTTTT. It specifies CASSPIYPKLFF.